Sequencing of this T cell receptor beta chain was carried out in a study of sequential checkpoint blockade in melanoma (dated by TCRdb to between 2018 and 2021). For the study in its entirety: Patients were randomized 1:1 to first-line nivolumab followed by ipilimumab (arm A) or ipilimumab followed by nivolumab (arm B). Maintenance nivolumab was given following each of the two trial sequences.

As to this clone: There is no known antigen for this receptor. Base qualities were left out, and no much larger clone turns up one base away.

Measured from the cysteine to the phenylalanine, the CDR3 is 13 residues long. Kept here is only the CDR3 DNA, which spans 39 bases and is read in frame from base 1. Trimming at the junction amounts to 4 bases on V and 4 bases on J, and the germline ends lie 9 bases apart. Via the germline V gene (reference sequence), CDR1 is LNHDA and CDR2 SQIVND. Beyond this particular receptor, the publication reports: The model for predicting response that combines TCR metrics with mutation burden needs to be validated in larger, independent patient cohorts.

TCRbeta CDR3 regions were immunosequenced from genomic DNA with the immunoSEQ Assay. Genomic DNA was amplified by bias-controlled multiplex PCR before high-throughput sequencing. The authors' pipeline ran thus. To quantify the absolute abundance of each unique TCRbeta CDR3 region, the sequences were collapsed and filtered. Clonality, defined as 1 minus Pielou's evenness, was calculated using productive rearrangements only. A previously published method was used to identify clones with significantly greater frequencies in on-treatment samples than in baseline samples. The clones in this table, taken by TCRdb from immuneACCESS, are in-frame only. Not every clone is retained; where verified, under half of the shortfall comes from an unresolved V gene, and the cause of the rest is unknown. The D gene and trimming were derived from the DNA, and the V and J assignments and clone size from that table. This sample holds roughly 23,000 clones; around 70% were observed only once. Under 20% of the sample goes to the ten largest clones.

The sample's treatment or condition, from its label and the paper: randomized to nivolumab then ipilimumab (arm A) or the reverse (arm B). None of the trial patients had been given prior DNA-damaging chemotherapy. On a FACS Aria II flow cytometer, live CD3+CD8+ cells that were negative for CD19 and CD56 were sorted from thawed PBMCs. CheckMate 064, a randomized, open-label phase II trial of sequential checkpoint blockade, was the source of the samples, all of which came from patients with melanoma. Peripheral blood mononuclear cells were collected by leukapheresis, purified using Ficoll-Paque, and frozen in human serum containing roughly 10% DMSO. Purity of sorted blood CD3+CD8+ cells was verified at >95% immediately after sorting, followed by DNA extraction.

This sequence originates from a human donor with melanoma. Recombination joined TRBV19 with TRBJ2-3; a tentative D call is TRBD2 (5 bases match). The source was CD8+ T cells sorted from blood (inferred from file names), collected from a patient given nivolumab and ipilimumab in sequence. For the CDR3, the sequence is CASSSHGADTQYF. The DNA is TGTGCCAGTAGTAGCCACGGGGCAGATACGCAGTATTTT. Outside the CDR3, residues come from the reference TRBV19 and TRBJ2-3 proteins, so the full variable domain is: DGGITQSPKYLFRKEGQNVTLSCEQNLNHDAMYWYRQDPGQGLRLIYYSQIVNDFQKGDIAEGYSVSREKKESFPLTVTSAQKNPTAFYLCASSSHGADTQYFGPGTRLTVL.